This T cell receptor beta chain was sequenced for a study of early stage breast cancer tumors. Study-level background: About 80% of the 16 invasive tumors were ER+, PR+ and HER2-. Seven or eight ER+/PR+/HER2- tumors were invasive ductal; a few were invasive lobular. Around 9.8-fold was the mean read coverage per sample.

Libraries were prepared by immunoSEQ multiplex PCR; TCRdb keeps only in-frame clonotypes and omits some of them. The data show some 11,000 clones, about four fifths seen once. Concerning this clone itself: Antigen: not known.

Study-wide points: Tumors had roughly 2.5-fold higher T cell density and higher clonality than adjacent normal breast tissue.

The CDR3 is made up of 15 amino acids. With 2 bases removed from V and 0 bases from J, the gap between germline ends came to 5 bases. Germline CDR1 SEHNR, CDR2 FQNEAQ (reference sequence). Sequenced: breast tumor tissue. The TCR comes from a person between 65 and 80 years old with breast cancer. The chain combines TRBV7-9 with TRBJ2-6; no clear D. The CDR3 region has the DNA TGTGCCAGCAGCTTACGGGTCTCTGGGGCCAACGTCCTGACTTTC. It is translated as CASSLRVSGANVLTF. Full variable domain (remainder filled in from reference TRBV7-9 and TRBJ2-6): DTGVSQNPRHKITKRGQNVTFRCDPISEHNRLYWYRQTLGQGPEFLTYFQNEAQLEKSRLLSDRFSAERPKGSFSTLEIQRTEQGDSAMYLCASSLRVSGANVLTFGAGSRLTVL.